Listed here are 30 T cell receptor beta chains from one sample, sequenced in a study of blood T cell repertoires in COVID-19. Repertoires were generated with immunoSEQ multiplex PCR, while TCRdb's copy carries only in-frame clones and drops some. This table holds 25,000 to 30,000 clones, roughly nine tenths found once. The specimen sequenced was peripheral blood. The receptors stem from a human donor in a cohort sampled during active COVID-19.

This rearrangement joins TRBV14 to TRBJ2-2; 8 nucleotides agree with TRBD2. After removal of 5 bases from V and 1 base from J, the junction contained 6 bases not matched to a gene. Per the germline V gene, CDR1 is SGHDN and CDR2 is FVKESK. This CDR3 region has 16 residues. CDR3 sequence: CASSYPGGKNTGELFF. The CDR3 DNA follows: TGTGCCAGCAGCTATCCGGGGGGGAAGAACACCGGGGAGCTGTTTTTT.

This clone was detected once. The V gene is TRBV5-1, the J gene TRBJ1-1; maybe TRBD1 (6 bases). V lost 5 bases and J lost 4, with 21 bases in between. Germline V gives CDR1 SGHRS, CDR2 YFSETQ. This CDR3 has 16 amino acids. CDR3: CASRPTGWGVATEAFF. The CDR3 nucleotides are TGCGCCAGCAGACCTACAGGGTGGGGTGTTGCCACTGAAGCTTTCTTT.

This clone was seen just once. The CDR3 region has the DNA TGTGCCAGCAGCTCCCCAACGTCAGCGGGGGGCTCAGATACGCAGTATTTT. It yields the protein CASSSPTSAGGSDTQYF. The rearrangement joins TRBV7-3 to TRBJ2-3; 9 bases align to TRBD2. J was trimmed by 4 bases and V by 4 bases; bases with no gene match: 12. The CDR3 totals 17 residues. Germline lookup yields CDR1 SGHTA and CDR2 FQGTGA.

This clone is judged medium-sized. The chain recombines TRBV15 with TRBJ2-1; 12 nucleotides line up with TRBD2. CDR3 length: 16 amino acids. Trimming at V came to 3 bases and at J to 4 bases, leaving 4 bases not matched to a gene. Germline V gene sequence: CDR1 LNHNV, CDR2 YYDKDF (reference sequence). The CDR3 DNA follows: TGTGCCACCAGCAGTAGGACTAGCGGGGATTACAATGAGCAGTTCTTC. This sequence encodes CATSSRTSGDYNEQFF.

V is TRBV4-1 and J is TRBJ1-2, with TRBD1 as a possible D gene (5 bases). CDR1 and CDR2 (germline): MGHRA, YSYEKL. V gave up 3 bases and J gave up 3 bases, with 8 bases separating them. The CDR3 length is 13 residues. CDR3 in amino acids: CASSHGDYYGYTF. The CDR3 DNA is TGCGCCAGCAGCCATGGGGACTACTATGGCTACACCTTC.

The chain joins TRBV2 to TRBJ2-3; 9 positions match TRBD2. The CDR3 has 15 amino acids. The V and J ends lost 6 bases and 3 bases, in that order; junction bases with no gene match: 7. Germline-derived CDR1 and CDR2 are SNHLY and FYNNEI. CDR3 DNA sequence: TGTGCCAGCAGGCCCACTAGCGGGTCAACAGATACGCAGTATTTT. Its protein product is CASRPTSGSTDTQYF. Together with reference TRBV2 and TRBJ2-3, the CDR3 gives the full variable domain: EPEVTQTPSHQVTQMGQEVILRCVPISNHLYFYWYRQILGQKVEFLVSFYNNEISEKSEIFDDQFSVERPDGSNFTLKIRSTKLEDSAMYFCASRPTSGSTDTQYFGPGTRLTVL.

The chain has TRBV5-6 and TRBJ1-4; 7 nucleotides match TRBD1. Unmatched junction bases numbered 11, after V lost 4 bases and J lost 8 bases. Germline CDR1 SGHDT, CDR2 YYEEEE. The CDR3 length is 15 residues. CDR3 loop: CASSPRRQGVEKLFF. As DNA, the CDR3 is TGTGCCAGCAGCCCCCGGAGACAGGGCGTAGAAAAACTGTTTTTT.

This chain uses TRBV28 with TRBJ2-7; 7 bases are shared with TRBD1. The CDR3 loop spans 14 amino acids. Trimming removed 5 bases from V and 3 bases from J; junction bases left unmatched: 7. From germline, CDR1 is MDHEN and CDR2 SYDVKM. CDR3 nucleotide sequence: TGTGCCAGCAGTCCGACAGGGAGCGGCTACGAGCAGTACTTC. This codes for CASSPTGSGYEQYF.

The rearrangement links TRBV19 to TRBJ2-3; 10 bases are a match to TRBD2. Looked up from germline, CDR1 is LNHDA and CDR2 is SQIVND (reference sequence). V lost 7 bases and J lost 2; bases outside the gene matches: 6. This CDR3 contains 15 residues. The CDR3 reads CASTVTSGFTDTQYF. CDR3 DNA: TGTGCCAGTACCGTGACTAGCGGGTTCACAGATACGCAGTATTTT.

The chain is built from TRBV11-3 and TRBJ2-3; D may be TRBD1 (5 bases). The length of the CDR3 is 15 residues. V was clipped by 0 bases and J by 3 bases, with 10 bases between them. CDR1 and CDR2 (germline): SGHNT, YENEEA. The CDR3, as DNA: TGTGCCAGCAGCTTAGAGGGGCACTTAACAGATACGCAGTATTTT. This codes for CASSLEGHLTDTQYF.

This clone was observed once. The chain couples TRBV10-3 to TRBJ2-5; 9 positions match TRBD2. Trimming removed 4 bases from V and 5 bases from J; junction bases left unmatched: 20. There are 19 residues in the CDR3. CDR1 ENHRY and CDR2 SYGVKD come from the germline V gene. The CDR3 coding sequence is TGTGCCATCAGTGGAACATCGACAGCGGGGGGACGATCTGGGGAGACCCAGTACTTC. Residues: CAISGTSTAGGRSGETQYF.

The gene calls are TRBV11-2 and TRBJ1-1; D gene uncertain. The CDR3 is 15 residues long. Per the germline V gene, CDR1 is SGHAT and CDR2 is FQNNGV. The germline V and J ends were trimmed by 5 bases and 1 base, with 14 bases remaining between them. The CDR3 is CASSTRERANTEAFF. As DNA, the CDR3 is TGTGCCAGCAGCACTCGGGAGCGGGCGAACACTGAAGCTTTCTTT.

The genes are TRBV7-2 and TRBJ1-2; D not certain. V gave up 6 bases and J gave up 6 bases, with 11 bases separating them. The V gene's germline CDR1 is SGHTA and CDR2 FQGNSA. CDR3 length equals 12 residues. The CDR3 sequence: CASSLRLHGYTF. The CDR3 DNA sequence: TGTGCCAGCAGTTTGAGGCTCCATGGCTACACCTTC. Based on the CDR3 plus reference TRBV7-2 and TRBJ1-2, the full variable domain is GAGVSQSPSNKVTEKGKDVELRCDPISGHTALYWYRQSLGQGLEFLIYFQGNSAPDKSGLPSDRFSAERTGGSVSTLTIQRTQQEDSAVYLCASSLRLHGYTFGSGTRLTVV.

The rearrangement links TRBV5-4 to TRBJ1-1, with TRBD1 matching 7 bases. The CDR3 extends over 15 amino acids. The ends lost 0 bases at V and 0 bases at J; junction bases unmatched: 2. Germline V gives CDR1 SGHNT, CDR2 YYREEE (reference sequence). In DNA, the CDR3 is TGTGCCAGCAGCTTGGCCAGGGGGATGAACACTGAAGCTTTCTTT. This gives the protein CASSLARGMNTEAFF. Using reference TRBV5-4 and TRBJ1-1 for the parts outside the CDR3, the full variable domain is ETGVTQSPTHLIKTRGQQVTLRCSSQSGHNTVSWYQQALGQGPQFIFQYYREEENGRGNFPPRFSGLQFPNYSSELNVNALELDDSALYLCASSLARGMNTEAFFGQGTRLTVV.

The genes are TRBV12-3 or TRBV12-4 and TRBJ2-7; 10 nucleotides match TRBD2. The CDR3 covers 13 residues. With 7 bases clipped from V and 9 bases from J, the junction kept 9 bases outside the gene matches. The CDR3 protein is CASTREAGGGQYF. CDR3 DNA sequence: TGTGCCAGCACCCGAGAAGCGGGAGGGGGGCAGTACTTC.

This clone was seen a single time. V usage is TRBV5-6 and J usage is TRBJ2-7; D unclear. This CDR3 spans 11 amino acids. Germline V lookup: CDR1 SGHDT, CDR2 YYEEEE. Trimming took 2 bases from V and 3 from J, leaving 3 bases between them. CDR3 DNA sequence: TGTGCCAGCAGCTTTAGCTACGAGCAGTACTTC. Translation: CASSFSYEQYF.

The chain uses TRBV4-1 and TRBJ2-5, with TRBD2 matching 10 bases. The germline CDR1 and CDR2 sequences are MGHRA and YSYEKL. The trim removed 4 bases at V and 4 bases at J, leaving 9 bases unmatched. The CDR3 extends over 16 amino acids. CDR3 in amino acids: CASSRHVAGGIETQYF. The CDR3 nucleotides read TGCGCCAGCAGCCGACATGTAGCGGGGGGAATAGAGACCCAGTACTTC.

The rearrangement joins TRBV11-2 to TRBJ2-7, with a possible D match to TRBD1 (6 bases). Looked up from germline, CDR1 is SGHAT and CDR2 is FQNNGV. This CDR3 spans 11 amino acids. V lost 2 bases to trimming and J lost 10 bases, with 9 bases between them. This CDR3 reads CASSLQDRQYF. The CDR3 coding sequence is TGTGCCAGCAGCTTACAGGACAGACAGTACTTC.

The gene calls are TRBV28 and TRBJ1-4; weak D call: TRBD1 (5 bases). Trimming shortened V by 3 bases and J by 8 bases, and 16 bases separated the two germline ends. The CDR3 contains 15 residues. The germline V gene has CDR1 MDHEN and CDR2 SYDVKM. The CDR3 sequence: CASSFSGTMNEKLFF. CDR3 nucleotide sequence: TGTGCCAGCAGTTTTTCTGGGACTATGAACGAAAAACTGTTTTTT.

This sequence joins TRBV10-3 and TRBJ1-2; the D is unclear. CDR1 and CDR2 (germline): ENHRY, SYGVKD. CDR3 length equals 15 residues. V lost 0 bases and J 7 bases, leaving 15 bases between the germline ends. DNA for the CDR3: TGTGCCATCAGTGAGTCAGGCAGCGGCGGAGGTGGCTACACCTTC. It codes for CAISESGSGGGGYTF.

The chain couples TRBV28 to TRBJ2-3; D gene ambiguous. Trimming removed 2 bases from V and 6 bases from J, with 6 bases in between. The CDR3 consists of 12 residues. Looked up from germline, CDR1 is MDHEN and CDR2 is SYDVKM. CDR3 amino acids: CASSLQVDTQYF. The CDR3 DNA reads TGTGCCAGCAGTTTACAGGTGGATACGCAGTATTTT.

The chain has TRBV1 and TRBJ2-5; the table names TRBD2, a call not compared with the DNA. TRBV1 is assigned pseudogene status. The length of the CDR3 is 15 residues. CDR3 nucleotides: TGCACCAGAGTTGGGGAACTAGCGGGACAAGAGACCCAGTACTTC. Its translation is CTRVGELAGQETQYF.

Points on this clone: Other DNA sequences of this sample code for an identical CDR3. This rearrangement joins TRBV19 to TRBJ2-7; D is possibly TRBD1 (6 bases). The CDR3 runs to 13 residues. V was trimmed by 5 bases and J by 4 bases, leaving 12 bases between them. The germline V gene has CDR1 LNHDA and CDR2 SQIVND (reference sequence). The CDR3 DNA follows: TGTGCCAGTAGTCCGGGACAAGATTACGAGCAGTACTTC. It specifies CASSPGQDYEQYF.

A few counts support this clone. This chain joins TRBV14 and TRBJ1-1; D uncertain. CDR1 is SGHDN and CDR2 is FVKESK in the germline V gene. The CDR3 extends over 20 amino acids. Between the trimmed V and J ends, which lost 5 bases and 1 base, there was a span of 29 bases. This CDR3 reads CASSSRRPEPTEARNTEAFF. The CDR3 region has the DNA TGTGCCAGCAGCTCAAGACGGCCAGAGCCAACCGAGGCCCGGAACACTGAAGCTTTCTTT.

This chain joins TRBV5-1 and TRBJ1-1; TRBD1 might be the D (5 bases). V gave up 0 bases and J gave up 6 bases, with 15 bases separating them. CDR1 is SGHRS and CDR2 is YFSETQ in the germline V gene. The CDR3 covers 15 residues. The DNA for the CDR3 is TGCGCCAGCAGCTTGGGTTACGGCGGAGGGGCTGAAGCTTTCTTT. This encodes CASSLGYGGGAEAFF.

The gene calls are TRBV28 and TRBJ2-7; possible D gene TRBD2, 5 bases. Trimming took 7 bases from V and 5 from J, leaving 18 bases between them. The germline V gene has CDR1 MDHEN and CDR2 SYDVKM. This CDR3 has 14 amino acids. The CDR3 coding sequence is TGTGCCAGCACCCCCCGGCCCCCGGGGAACGAGCAGTACTTC. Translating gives CASTPRPPGNEQYF.

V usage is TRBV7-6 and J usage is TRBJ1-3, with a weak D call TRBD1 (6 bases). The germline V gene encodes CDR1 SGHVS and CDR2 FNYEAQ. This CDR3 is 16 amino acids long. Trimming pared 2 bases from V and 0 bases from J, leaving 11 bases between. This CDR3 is CASSLRTADSGNTIYF. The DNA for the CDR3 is TGTGCCAGCAGCTTAAGGACAGCAGACTCTGGAAACACCATATATTTT.

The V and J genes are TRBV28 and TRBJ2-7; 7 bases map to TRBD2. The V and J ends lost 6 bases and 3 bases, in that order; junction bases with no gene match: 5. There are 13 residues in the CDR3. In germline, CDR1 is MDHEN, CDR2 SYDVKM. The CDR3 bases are TGTGCCAGCAGCCCCGGACTAGTCTACGAGCAGTACTTC. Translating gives CASSPGLVYEQYF.

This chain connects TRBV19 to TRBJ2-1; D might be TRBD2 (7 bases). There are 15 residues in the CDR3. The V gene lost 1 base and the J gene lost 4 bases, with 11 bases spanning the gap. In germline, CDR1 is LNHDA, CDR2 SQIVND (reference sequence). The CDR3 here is CASSIAGGAYNEQFF. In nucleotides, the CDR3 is TGTGCCAGTAGTATAGCGGGGGGCGCTTACAATGAGCAGTTCTTC. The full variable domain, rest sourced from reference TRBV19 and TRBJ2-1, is DGGITQSPKYLFRKEGQNVTLSCEQNLNHDAMYWYRQDPGQGLRLIYYSQIVNDFQKGDIAEGYSVSREKKESFPLTVTSAQKNPTAFYLCASSIAGGAYNEQFFGPGTRLTVL.

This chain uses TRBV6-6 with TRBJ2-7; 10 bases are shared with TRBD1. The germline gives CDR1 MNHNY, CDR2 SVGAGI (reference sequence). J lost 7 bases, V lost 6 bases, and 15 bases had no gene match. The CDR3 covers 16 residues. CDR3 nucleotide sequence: TGTGCCAGCAGCCCACCCGGGGACAGGGGAATTAAGGAGCAGTACTTC. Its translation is CASSPPGDRGIKEQYF.